This T cell receptor beta chain emerged from a study of CD8+CD57+ T cells in acquired aplastic anemia. Points from the study as a whole: Statistical testing detected no significant gap in CD8+ Simpson's diversity between patients and controls.

Genomic DNA served as template for TCR beta VDJ and CDR3 profiling. TCRdb re-analysed the reads in MiXCR, keeping a single row per CDR3 protein. This table has 260,000 or so distinct CDR3 sequences, around half appearing once. Patients selected for sequencing had displayed CD8+CD57+ cell expansion by flow cytometry. A severe acquired aplastic anemia diagnosis applied to all patients. Among the patients, none had received any therapy at the time of blood sampling. Germline CDR1 is SGHRS and CDR2 is YFSETQ. V was clipped by 7 bases and J by 7 bases; unmatched bases: 7. The CDR3 is 13 residues long. This clonotype has ten or more counts. Its cognate antigen is unknown.

The TCR sequence derives from a human donor with aplastic anemia. The V call is TRBV5-1, the J call TRBJ2-1; 8 positions agree with TRBD2. The sample was sorted CD4+, CD8+, or CD8+CD57+ T cells (not recorded which) from PBMCs. The CDR3 loop is CASRGGGLNEQFF. Written as DNA, the CDR3 is TGCGCCAGCCGGGGCGGGGGGCTAAATGAGCAGTTCTTC.